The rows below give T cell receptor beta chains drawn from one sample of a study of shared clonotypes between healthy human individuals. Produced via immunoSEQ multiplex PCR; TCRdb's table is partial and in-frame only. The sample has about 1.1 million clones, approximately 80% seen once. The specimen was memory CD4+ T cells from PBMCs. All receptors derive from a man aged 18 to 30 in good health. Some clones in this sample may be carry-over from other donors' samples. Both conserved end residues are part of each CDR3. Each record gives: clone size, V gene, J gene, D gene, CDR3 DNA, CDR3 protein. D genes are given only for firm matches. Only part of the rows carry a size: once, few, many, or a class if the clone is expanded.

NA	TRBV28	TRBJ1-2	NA	TGTGCCAGCAGTGATGCCACTCAAGGCTACACCTTC	CASSDATQGYTF
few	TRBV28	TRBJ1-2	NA	TGTGCCAGCAGTTTTGGAGGCTATGGCTACACCTTC	CASSFGGYGYTF
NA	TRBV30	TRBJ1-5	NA	TGTGCCTGGAGTTTGGCTGTCGGTCAGCCCCAGCATTTT	CAWSLAVGQPQHF
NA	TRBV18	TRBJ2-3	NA	TGTGCCAGCTCCTCGGCGGGGACAGATACGCAGTATTTT	CASSSAGTDTQYF
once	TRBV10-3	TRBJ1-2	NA	TGTGCCATCAGTGAGTCGGGGGGCACTTGGTCTGGCTACACCTTC	CAISESGGTWSGYTF
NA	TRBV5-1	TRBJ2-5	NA	TGCGCCAGCAGCGGATCTACTAGTGGGGAGACCCAGTACTTC	CASSGSTSGETQYF
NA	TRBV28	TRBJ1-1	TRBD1	TGTGCCAGCAGCAAACAGGGGGCAATCACTGAAGCTTTCTTT	CASSKQGAITEAFF
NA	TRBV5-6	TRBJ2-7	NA	TGTGCCAGCAGCTTGGCGTCAGGAGCCTACGAGCAGTACTTC	CASSLASGAYEQYF
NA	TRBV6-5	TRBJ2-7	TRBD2	TGTGCCAGCAGGAACGGGCGGGAGTACACCTACGAGCAGTACTTC	CASRNGREYTYEQYF
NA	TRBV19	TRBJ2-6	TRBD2	TGTGCCAGTAGCCTTGGACTAGCGGGAGGATCTGGGGCCAACGTCCTGACTTTC	CASSLGLAGGSGANVLTF
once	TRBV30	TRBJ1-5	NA	TGTGCCTGGAGTGTAGAGGGAGGTCAGCCCCAGCATTTT	CAWSVEGGQPQHF
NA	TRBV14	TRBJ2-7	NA	TGTGCCAGCAGCCGAAGCAACTCCATCCGGACCTACGAGCAGTACTTC	CASSRSNSIRTYEQYF
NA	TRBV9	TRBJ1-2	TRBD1	TGTGCCAGCAGCGTCGATACAGGGGCGGGATGGGGCTACACCTTC	CASSVDTGAGWGYTF
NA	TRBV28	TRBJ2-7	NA	TGTGCCAGCAGTTTGGTAGGGGGTAGGTACGAGCAGTACTTC	CASSLVGGRYEQYF
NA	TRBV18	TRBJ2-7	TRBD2	TGTGCCAGCTCACCAGCTAGCGGGAGGTCTTACGAGCAGTACTTC	CASSPASGRSYEQYF
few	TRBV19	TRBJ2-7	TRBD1	TGTGCCAGTAGTATCCCCGGGACAGGGGGCGAGCAGTACTTC	CASSIPGTGGEQYF
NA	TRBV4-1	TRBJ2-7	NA	TGCGCCAGCAGCCTCCGGGAGCGGCTTTACGAGCAGTACTTC	CASSLRERLYEQYF
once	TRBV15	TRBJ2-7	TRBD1	TGTGCGACCTCGGCTTCCGGGACAGGGAGTTTCGAGCAGTACTTC	CATSASGTGSFEQYF
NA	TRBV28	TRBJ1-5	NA	TGTGCCAGCAGTTTTATTGTCGGCTTCAATCAGCCCCAGCATTTT	CASSFIVGFNQPQHF
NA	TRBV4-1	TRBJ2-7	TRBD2	TGCGCCAGCAGCCAAGGGATACTGACTAGCGGCTCCTACGAGCAGTACTTC	CASSQGILTSGSYEQYF
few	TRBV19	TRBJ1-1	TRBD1	TGTGCCAGTACTAATACCGGGACAGTGAACACTGAAGCTTTCTTT	CASTNTGTVNTEAFF
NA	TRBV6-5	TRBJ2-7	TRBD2	TGTGCCAGCAGTCCCACTAGCGGGAGATCCCACGAGCAGTACTTC	CASSPTSGRSHEQYF
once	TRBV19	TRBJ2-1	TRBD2	TGTGCCAGTAGTTCGCGGGGTAGCGGGAGTGTCTATGAGCAGTTCTTC	CASSSRGSGSVYEQFF
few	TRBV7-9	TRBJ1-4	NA	TGTGCCAGCAGCTTCAGGAGGCAGGGTGGTGAAAAACTGTTTTTT	CASSFRRQGGEKLFF
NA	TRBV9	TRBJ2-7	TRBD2	TGTGCCAGCAGCAGGGGGACTAGCTGGAGCTCCTACGAGCAGTACTTC	CASSRGTSWSSYEQYF
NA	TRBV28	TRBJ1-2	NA	TGCGCCAGCAGTTTACTTGGGGCCACAATGAACTATGGCTACACCTTC	CASSLLGATMNYGYTF
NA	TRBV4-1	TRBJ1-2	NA	TGCGCCAGCAGCCAATATCTTACCCGAAGGTCCCCGGTGGGAGGCTACACCTTC	CASSQYLTRRSPVGGYTF
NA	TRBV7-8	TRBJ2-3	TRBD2	TGTGCCAGCAGCCTTAGCGGGAGGACAAACACAGATACGCAGTATTTT	CASSLSGRTNTDTQYF
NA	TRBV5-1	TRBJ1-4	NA	TGCGCCAGCAGCATTCGACAGCCTGCAACTAATGAAAAACTGTTTTTT	CASSIRQPATNEKLFF
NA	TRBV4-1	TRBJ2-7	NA	TGCGCCAGCAGCCAAGAGAAGGGGGGCTTCTACGAGCAGTACTTC	CASSQEKGGFYEQYF
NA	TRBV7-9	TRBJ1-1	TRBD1	TGTGCCAGCAGCAGGACAGGGGGCGCAGGGACTGAAGCTTTCTTT	CASSRTGGAGTEAFF
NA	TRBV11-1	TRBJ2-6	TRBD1	TGTGCCAGCAGCAAGGACAGGGGGACCTCTGGGGCCAACGTCCTGACTTTC	CASSKDRGTSGANVLTF
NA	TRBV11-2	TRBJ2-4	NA	TGTGCCAGCAGCCGTGGGAGTTGGGACAAAAACATTCAGTACTTC	CASSRGSWDKNIQYF
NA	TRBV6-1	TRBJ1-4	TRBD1	TGTGCCAGCAGGGACGGACAGGGTAGGGAAAAACTGTTTTTT	CASRDGQGREKLFF
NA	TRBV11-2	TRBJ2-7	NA	TGTGCCAGCAGCTTAGGGGCGGGCCCCTCCTACGAGCAGTACTTC	CASSLGAGPSYEQYF
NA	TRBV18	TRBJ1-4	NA	TGTGCCAGCTCGGGATATCCAAAAGAAAAACTGTTTTTT	CASSGYPKEKLFF
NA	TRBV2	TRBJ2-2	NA	TGTGCCAGCAGCGGAACGGGGGGGGAGCTGTTTTTT	CASSGTGGELFF
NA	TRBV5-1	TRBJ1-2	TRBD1	TGCGCCAGCAGCTCCGCCACAGGGGATGGCTACACCTTC	CASSSATGDGYTF
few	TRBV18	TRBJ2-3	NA	TGTGCCAGCTCACCGACAGCGACCAAGCTGGATACGCAGTATTTT	CASSPTATKLDTQYF
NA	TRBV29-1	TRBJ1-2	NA	TGCAGCGGGCGACGGGGGACGGGGTATGGCTACACCTTC	CSGRRGTGYGYTF
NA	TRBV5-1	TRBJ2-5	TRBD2	TGCGCCAGCAGCTTACTAGCGCCCCAAGAGACCCAGTACTTC	CASSLLAPQETQYF
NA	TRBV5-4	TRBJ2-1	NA	TGTGCCAGCAGCTTGGCCCAGCGGAGATCCTACAATGAGCAGTTCTTC	CASSLAQRRSYNEQFF
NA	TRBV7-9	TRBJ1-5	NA	TGTGCCAGCAGCTTTGGCGGAGCAGGCAATCAGCCCCAGCATTTT	CASSFGGAGNQPQHF
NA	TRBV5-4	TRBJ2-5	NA	TGTGCCAGCAGCTTGGACCAGGAAGAGACCCAGTACTTC	CASSLDQEETQYF
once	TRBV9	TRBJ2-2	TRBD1	TGTGCCAGCAGCGTAGGGCTGGGACAGCAGAACACCGGGGAGCTGTTTTTT	CASSVGLGQQNTGELFF
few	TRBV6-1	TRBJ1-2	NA	TGTGCCAGCAGTGAACTGGCTATTGTGTCCTATGGCTACACCTTC	CASSELAIVSYGYTF
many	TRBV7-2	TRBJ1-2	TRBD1	TGTGCCAGCAGCCACCCGGGACAGTACTATGGCTACACCTTC	CASSHPGQYYGYTF
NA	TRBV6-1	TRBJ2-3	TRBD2	TGTGCCAGCAGTGAAGCAGGGACTAGCGGGAGGGATACGCAGTATTTT	CASSEAGTSGRDTQYF
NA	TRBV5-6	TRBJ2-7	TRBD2	TGTGCCAGCAGCCTAGGACTAGGTCTAGGGCAGTACTTC	CASSLGLGLGQYF
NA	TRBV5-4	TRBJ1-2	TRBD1	TGTGCCAGCAGCTTGGTAGGGGGCAACTATGGCTACACCTTC	CASSLVGGNYGYTF
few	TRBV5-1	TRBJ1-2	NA	TGCGCCAGCAGCTTGGGAGTGGGGGCCTCTAACTATGGCTACACCTTC	CASSLGVGASNYGYTF
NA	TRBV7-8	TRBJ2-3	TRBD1	TGTGCCAGCAGCTCGGGACAGATAACCACAGATACGCAGTATTTT	CASSSGQITTDTQYF
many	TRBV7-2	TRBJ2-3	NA	TGTGCCAGCAGCCCGAGGGCAGATACGCAGTATTTT	CASSPRADTQYF
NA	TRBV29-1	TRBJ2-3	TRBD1	TGCAGCGTTGGCGGGGACAGGAGAAGCTCAGATACGCAGTATTTT	CSVGGDRRSSDTQYF